This T cell receptor beta chain was sequenced for a study of T-cell memory formation after mild COVID-19. Study information: In these data, TCR clusters were largely donor specific.

As for this clonotype: Antigen unknown.

Study-wide results and limits: Pre-infection memory carried some responding clones, suggesting that cross-reactive memory joined.

TCRdb reprocessed the 5' RACE reads via MiXCR and lists one record per CDR3 protein. The data contain nearly 200,000 distinct CDR3 sequences, around 16% of them singletons. The CDR3 is 14 amino acids. V gave up 3 bases and J gave up 2 bases, with 10 bases separating them. Germline values: CDR1 SGHRS, CDR2 YFSETQ. This TCR derives from an adult woman who had mild COVID-19 (a few samples of this study predate the infection). Cell type and time point are not known. The sequencing sample was made of PBMCs or a T cell subset sorted from them (not recorded which). The rearrangement links TRBV5-1 to TRBJ2-3; D not certain. The CDR3 sequence is CASSSGPSTDTQYF. As DNA, the CDR3 is TGCGCCAGCAGCTCTGGGCCTTCCACAGATACGCAGTATTTT.